This T cell receptor beta chain was obtained from a study of Tregs in tolerant kidney transplant recipients. On this clone: With the read ending 3 residues before the CDR3 end, the germline J gene is used to fill in that end.

Here immunoSEQ multiplex PCR was the method, and the copy in TCRdb shows in-frame clones only, minus some. The sample's table shows roughly 48,000 clones. Germline V gene data show CDR1 as SNHLY and CDR2 as FYNNEI. The length of the CDR3 is 11 residues. The chain is built from TRBV2 and TRBJ1-6; D remains unclear. This clonotype originated in a human donor who received a combined kidney and bone marrow transplant. Sample: CD4+ T cells from blood, taken before the transplant. The part of the CDR3 DNA that was read is TGTGCCAGCAGTGAAAGGTACCCC. It codes for CASSERYP. In full, the CDR3 is CASSERYPLHF.